The text below deals with one T cell receptor beta chain. The authors' processing: Estimation of nucleated cell counts was performed using reference gene primer amplification. The data were produced by immunoSEQ multiplex PCR, yet TCRdb's version contains in-frame clones alone and is incomplete. The V and J calls and clone size are taken from that table; D and trimming were inferred from the DNA. The sample contains about 150,000 clones, roughly 82% of which appear only once. These data are taken from a study of blood T cell repertoires in COVID-19. On the study more broadly: Collection of acute and convalescent COVID-19 samples took place in the United States, Italy and Spain. The analysed material was cDNA or gDNA that came from T cells, B-cell-depleted T cells, or PBMCs.

This CDR3 has 17 amino acids. The V gene's germline CDR1 is SGHNT and CDR2 YYREEE (reference sequence). J was trimmed by 8 bases and V by 5 bases; bases with no gene match: 15. Sequenced sample: peripheral blood. The J gene is TRBJ1-3, the V gene TRBV5-4; 11 positions match TRBD1. This TCR was sampled from a human donor with acute or convalescent COVID-19. The donor label of this sample is uncertain. CDR3 residues: CASSTRQGQGERDTIYF. CDR3 DNA sequence: TGTGCCAGCAGTACCCGCCAGGGACAGGGGGAGAGGGACACCATATATTTT.